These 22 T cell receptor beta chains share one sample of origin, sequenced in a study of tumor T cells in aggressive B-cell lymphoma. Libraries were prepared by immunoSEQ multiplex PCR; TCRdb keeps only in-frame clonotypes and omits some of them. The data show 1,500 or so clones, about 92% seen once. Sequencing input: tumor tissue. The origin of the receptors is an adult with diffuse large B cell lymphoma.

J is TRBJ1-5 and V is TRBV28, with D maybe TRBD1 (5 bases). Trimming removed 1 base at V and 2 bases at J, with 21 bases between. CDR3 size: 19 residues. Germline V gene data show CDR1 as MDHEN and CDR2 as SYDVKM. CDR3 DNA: TGTGCCAGCAGTTTATTAAGGCAGGGAGGTGCGTGGGGCAATCAGCCCCAGCATTTT. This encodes CASSLLRQGGAWGNQPQHF.

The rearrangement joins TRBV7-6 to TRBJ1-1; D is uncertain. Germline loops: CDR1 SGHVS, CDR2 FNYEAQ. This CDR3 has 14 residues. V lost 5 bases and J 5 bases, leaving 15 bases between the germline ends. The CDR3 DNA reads TGTGCCAGCAGCGCACGACTAGGTGGGACTGAAGCTTTCTTT. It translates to CASSARLGGTEAFF.

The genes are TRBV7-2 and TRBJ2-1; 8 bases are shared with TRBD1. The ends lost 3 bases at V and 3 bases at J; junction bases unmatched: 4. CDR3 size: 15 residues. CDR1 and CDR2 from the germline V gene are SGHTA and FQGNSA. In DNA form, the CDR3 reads TGTGCCAGCAGCTTCGACAGGGGTTTCTACAATGAGCAGTTCTTC. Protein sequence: CASSFDRGFYNEQFF.

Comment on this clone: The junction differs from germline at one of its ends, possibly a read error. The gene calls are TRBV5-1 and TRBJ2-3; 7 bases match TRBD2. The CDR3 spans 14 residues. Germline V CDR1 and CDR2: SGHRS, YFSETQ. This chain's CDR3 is CTSSGERGTDTQYF. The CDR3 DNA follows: TGCACCAGCAGCGGGGAACGGGGTACAGATACGCAGTATTTT.

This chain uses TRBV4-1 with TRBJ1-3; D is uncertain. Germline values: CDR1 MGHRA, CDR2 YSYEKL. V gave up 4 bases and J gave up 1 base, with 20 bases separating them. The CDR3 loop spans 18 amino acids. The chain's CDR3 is CASSPQGVAGMSGNTIYF. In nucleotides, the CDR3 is TGCGCCAGCAGCCCCCAAGGAGTCGCGGGGATGTCTGGAAACACCATATATTTT.

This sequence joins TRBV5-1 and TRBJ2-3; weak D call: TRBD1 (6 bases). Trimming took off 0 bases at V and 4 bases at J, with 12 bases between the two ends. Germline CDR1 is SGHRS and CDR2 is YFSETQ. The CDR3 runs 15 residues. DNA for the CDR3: TGCGCCAGCAGCTTGGGGGGGCGAGAGGCAGATACGCAGTATTTT. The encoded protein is CASSLGGREADTQYF.

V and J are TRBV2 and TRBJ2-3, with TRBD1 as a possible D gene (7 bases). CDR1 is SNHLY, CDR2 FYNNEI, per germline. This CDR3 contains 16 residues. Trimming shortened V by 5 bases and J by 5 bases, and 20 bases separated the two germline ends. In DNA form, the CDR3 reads TGTGCCAGCAGTAGATCTATCCAGGGGGGCCTAGATACGCAGTATTTT. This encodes CASSRSIQGGLDTQYF. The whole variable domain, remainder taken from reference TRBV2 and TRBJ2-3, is EPEVTQTPSHQVTQMGQEVILRCVPISNHLYFYWYRQILGQKVEFLVSFYNNEISEKSEIFDDQFSVERPDGSNFTLKIRSTKLEDSAMYFCASSRSIQGGLDTQYFGPGTRLTVL.

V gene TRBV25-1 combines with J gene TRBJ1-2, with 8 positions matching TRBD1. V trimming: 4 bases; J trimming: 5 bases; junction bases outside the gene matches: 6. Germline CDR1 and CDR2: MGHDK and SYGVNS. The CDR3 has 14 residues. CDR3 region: CASSAPDREYGYTF. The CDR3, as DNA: TGTGCCAGCAGTGCTCCGGACAGGGAATATGGCTACACCTTC.

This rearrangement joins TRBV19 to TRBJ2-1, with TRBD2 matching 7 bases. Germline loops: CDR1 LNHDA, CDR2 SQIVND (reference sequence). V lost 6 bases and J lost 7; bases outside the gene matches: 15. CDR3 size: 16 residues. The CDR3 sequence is CASSKGSGALGNEQFF. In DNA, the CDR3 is TGTGCCAGTAGCAAGGGGAGCGGGGCCCTAGGGAATGAGCAGTTCTTC.

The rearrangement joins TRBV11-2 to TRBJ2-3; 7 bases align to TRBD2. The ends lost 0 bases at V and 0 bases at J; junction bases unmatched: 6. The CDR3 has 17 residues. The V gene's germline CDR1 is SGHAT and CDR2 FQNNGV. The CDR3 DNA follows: TGTGCCAGCAGCTTAGATCAACGGGGGGTTAGCACAGATACGCAGTATTTT. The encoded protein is CASSLDQRGVSTDTQYF.

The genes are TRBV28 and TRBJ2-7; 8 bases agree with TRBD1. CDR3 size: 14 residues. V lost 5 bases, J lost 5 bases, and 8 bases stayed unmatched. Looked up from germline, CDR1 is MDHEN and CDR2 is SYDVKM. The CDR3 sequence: CASSPRTGLDEQYF. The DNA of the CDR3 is TGTGCCAGCAGTCCACGGACAGGGCTGGACGAGCAGTACTTC. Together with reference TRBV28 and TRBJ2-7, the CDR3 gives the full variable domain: DVKVTQSSRYLVKRTGEKVFLECVQDMDHENMFWYRQDPGLGLRLIYFSYDVKMKEKGDIPEGYSVSREKKERFSLILESASTNQTSMYLCASSPRTGLDEQYFGPGTRLTVT.

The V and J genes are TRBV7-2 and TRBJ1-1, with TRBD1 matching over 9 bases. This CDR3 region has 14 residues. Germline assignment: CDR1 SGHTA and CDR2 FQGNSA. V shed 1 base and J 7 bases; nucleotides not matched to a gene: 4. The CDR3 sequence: CASSLDRGPGEAFF. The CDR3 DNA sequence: TGTGCCAGCAGCTTAGACAGGGGGCCGGGTGAAGCTTTCTTT.

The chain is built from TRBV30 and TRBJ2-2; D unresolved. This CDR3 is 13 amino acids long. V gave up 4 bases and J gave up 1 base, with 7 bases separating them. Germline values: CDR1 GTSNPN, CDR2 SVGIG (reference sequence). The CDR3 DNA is TGTGCCTGGAATATTCGGAACACCGGGGAGCTGTTTTTT. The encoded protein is CAWNIRNTGELFF.

This chain's CDR3 is CASRSDYGYTF. DNA of the CDR3: TGTGCCAGCAGGTCGGACTATGGCTACACCTTC. The chain combines TRBV6-1 with TRBJ1-2; D is ambiguous. The CDR3 totals 11 residues. Germline-derived CDR1 and CDR2 are MNHNS and SASEGT. V gave up 6 bases and J gave up 3 bases, with 5 bases separating them.

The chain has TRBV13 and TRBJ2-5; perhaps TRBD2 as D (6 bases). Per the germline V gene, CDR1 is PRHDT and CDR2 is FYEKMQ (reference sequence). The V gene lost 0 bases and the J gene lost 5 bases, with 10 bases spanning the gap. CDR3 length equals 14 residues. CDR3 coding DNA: TGTGCCAGCAGCTTAGGATCTGGGGGGGAGACCCAGTACTTC. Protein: CASSLGSGGETQYF.

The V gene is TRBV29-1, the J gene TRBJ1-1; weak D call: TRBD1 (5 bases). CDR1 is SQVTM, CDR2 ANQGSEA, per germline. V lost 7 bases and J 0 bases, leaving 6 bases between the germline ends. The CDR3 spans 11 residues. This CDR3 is CSATVNTEAFF. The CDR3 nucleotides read TGCAGCGCGACAGTGAACACTGAAGCTTTCTTT.

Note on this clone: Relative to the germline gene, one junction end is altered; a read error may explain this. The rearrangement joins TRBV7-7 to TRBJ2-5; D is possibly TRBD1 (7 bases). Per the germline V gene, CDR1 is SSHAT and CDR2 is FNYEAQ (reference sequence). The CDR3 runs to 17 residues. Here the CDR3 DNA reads TGTGCTAGCAGCCACGGATTGGCAGGGGGGCCTCAAGAGACCCAGTACTTC. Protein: CASSHGLAGGPQETQYF.

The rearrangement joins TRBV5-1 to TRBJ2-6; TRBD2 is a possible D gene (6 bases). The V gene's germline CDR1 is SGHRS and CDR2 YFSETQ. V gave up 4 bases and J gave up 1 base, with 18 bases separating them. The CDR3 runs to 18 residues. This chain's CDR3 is CASSMPGGGGSGANVLTF. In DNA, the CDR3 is TGCGCCAGCAGCATGCCTGGGGGTGGAGGGTCTGGGGCCAACGTCCTGACTTTC.

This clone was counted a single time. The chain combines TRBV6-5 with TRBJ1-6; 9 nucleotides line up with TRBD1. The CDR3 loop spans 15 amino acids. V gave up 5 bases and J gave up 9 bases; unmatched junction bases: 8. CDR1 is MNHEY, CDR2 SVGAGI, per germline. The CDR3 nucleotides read TGTGCCAGCAGTCGCCTAGGGACAGGGCTTTCACCCCTCCACTTT. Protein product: CASSRLGTGLSPLHF.

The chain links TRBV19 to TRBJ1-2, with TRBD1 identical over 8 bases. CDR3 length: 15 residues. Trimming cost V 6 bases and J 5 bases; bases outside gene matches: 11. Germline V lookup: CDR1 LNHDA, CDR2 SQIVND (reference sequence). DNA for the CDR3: TGTGCCAGTAGCTGGGGACAGGCCGAGGGGTATGGCTACACCTTC. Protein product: CASSWGQAEGYGYTF.

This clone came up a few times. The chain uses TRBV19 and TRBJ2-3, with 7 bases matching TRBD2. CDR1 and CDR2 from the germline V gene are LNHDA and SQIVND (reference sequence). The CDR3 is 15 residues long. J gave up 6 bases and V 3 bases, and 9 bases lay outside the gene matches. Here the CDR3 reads CASSISASGADTQYF. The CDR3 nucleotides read TGTGCCAGTAGTATTTCGGCTAGCGGTGCGGATACGCAGTATTTT.

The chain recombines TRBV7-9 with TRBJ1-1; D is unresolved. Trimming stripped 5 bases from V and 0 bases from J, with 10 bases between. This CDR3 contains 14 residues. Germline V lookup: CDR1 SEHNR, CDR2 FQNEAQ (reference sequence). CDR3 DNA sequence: TGTGCCAGCAGCCTAACGGGGATGAACACTGAAGCTTTCTTT. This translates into CASSLTGMNTEAFF.